This T cell receptor (beta chain) was identified in a study of blood T cell repertoires in COVID-19. In the study overall: There were acute and convalescent COVID-19 samples, and they came from the United States, Italy and Spain. T cells, B-cell-depleted T cells, or PBMCs provided the cDNA or gDNA that served as material.

This CDR3 spans 14 amino acids. V gave up 3 bases and J gave up 0 bases, with 6 bases separating them. Germline CDR1 and CDR2: DFQATT and SNEGSKA (reference sequence). As handled by the study authors: For nucleated cells, counts were estimated from reference gene primer amplification. Only in-frame clones appear in the TCRdb table, and some are missing; sequencing was by immunoSEQ multiplex PCR. The V and J calls and clone size come from that table; D and trimming were worked out from the DNA. The profile covers 250,000 to 350,000 clones, with 89% appearing a single time and approximately 13% taken by the ten largest.

The source material was peripheral blood. The chain uses TRBV20-1 and TRBJ2-6; D not resolved. This TCR was recovered from a woman aged 60 to 75 with acute or convalescent COVID-19. Here the CDR3 reads CSASGPSGANVLTF. The CDR3 DNA sequence: TGCAGTGCTAGTGGGCCCTCTGGGGCCAACGTCCTGACTTTC.